Listed here is a single TCR beta chain. This entry belongs to a study of T cell responses to AZD1222 COVID-19 vaccine. Profiling relied on immunoSEQ multiplex PCR, and the TCRdb table lists in-frame clones only, not all of them. The top ten clones hold 4.2% of a sample with 110,000 or so clones, 90% of them seen once. This CDR3 has 17 amino acids. V lost 0 bases, J lost 5 bases, and 17 bases lay in between. Per the germline V gene, CDR1 is SGDLS and CDR2 is YYNGEE. The receptor comes from an adult who received the MenACWY meningococcal vaccine as a control. The sequenced sample was peripheral blood, obtained 28 days after the second dose of the MenACWY control vaccine. J is TRBJ1-4 and V is TRBV9; perhaps TRBD1 as D (6 bases). In nucleotides, the CDR3 is TGTGCCAGCAGCGTAGGGGGGGCGCGGACCATAAATGAAAAACTGTTTTTT. The encoded protein is CASSVGGARTINEKLFF. Complete variable domain (other parts from reference TRBV9 and TRBJ1-4): DSGVTQTPKHLITATGQRVTLRCSPRSGDLSVYWYQQSLDQGLQFLIQYYNGEERAKGNILERFSAQQFPDLHSELNLSSLELGDSALYFCASSVGGARTINEKLFFGSGTQLSVL.